These 13 T cell receptor beta chains originate from one sample sequenced in a study of read filtering for tumor transcriptome and immune sequencing. The library was built from about 400 ng RNA with molecular barcoded adaptors for alpha/delta and beta/gamma chains. TCRdb redid the calling of the reads with MiXCR, one entry per CDR3 protein. The sample consists of 40,000 or so distinct CDR3 sequences, roughly 13% of them appearing once. Sample: a population of CD138-negative cells sorted from bone marrow. These receptors came from a donor at least 40 years old with multiple myeloma.

The J gene is TRBJ2-7, the V gene TRBV9, with D unclear. This CDR3 is built from 10 residues. Trimming took off 8 bases at V and 7 bases at J, with 10 bases between the two ends. Germline loops: CDR1 SGDLS, CDR2 YYNGEE. The CDR3, as DNA: TGTGCCAGTGGAGACGTGGAGCAGTACTTC. Translating it yields CASGDVEQYF. Using reference TRBV9 and TRBJ2-7 for the parts outside the CDR3, the full variable domain is DSGVTQTPKHLITATGQRVTLRCSPRSGDLSVYWYQQSLDQGLQFLIQYYNGEERAKGNILERFSAQQFPDLHSELNLSSLELGDSALYFCASGDVEQYFGPGTRLTVT.

This clonotype was counted many times. This chain links TRBV6-1 with TRBJ2-1, with unresolved D. Germline loops: CDR1 MNHNS, CDR2 SASEGT. The CDR3 is made up of 12 amino acids. Trimming stripped 4 bases from V and 0 bases from J, with 1 base between. The CDR3 reads CASSASYNEQFF. CDR3 bases: TGTGCCAGCAGTGCCTCCTACAATGAGCAGTTCTTC.

In this sample, this clonotype turned up many times. The CDR3 nucleotides are TGCAGTGCCACGAGAACCACAGGGTCGGGGCCTGAAGCTTTCTTT. Translating gives CSATRTTGSGPEAFF. The chain uses TRBV20-1 and TRBJ1-1, with D tentatively TRBD1 (6 bases). The V gene's germline CDR1 is DFQATT and CDR2 SNEGSKA (reference sequence). The CDR3 extends over 15 amino acids. The V end was cut by 6 bases, the J end by 6 bases, with 23 bases between.

For this clonotype: A far more abundant clone sits one base away, making this likely a read error. This rearrangement joins TRBV7-3 to TRBJ2-1, with D hard to call. The CDR3 spans 11 residues. Trimming took 5 bases from V and 8 from J, leaving 7 bases between them. Germline loops: CDR1 SGHTA, CDR2 FQGTGA. DNA for the CDR3: TGTGCCAGCAGCCGCGGCGATGAGCAGTTCTTC. Amino acid sequence: CASSRGDEQFF.

This clonotype showed up many times. The chain combines TRBV10-3 with TRBJ2-3; the match to TRBD1 covers 7 bases. This CDR3 is built from 13 residues. Germline-derived CDR1 and CDR2 are ENHRY and SYGVKD. V shed 8 bases, J shed 6 bases, and the junction held 8 bases outside the gene matches. CDR3 in DNA: TGTGCCATCGGGGACAGTAGGGGGGATACGCAGTATTTT. Its protein is CAIGDSRGDTQYF.

This clonotype was detected many times. This chain connects TRBV7-6 to TRBJ2-3, with D maybe TRBD1 (5 bases). The CDR3 loop spans 14 amino acids. The germline gives CDR1 SGHVS, CDR2 FNYEAQ. Trimming pared 0 bases from V and 5 bases from J, leaving 9 bases between. This CDR3 is CASSLAGVVDTQYF. CDR3 bases: TGTGCCAGCAGCTTAGCAGGGGTGGTAGATACGCAGTATTTT.

This clonotype has a count of ten or more. The V and J genes are TRBV5-1 and TRBJ2-7; D perhaps matches TRBD1 (6 bases). V lost 3 bases to trimming and J lost 6 bases, with 13 bases between them. This CDR3 contains 13 residues. Germline lookup yields CDR1 SGHRS and CDR2 YFSETQ. The CDR3 here is CASSSGTPSEQYF. Written as DNA, the CDR3 is TGCGCCAGCAGCTCCGGGACACCTTCCGAGCAGTACTTC.

This clonotype was picked up many times. The chain uses TRBV7-9 and TRBJ1-1; D gene uncertain. Germline lookup yields CDR1 SEHNR and CDR2 FQNEAQ (reference sequence). The CDR3 has 15 amino acids. The V gene lost 0 bases and the J gene lost 1 base, with 9 bases spanning the gap. Here the CDR3 DNA reads TGTGCCAGCAGCTTAGCCCGGACGGAGAACACTGAAGCTTTCTTT. Translated, it gives CASSLARTENTEAFF.

Concerning this clonotype itself: With a far larger clone one base away, a read error is the likely cause. The J gene is TRBJ2-1, the V gene TRBV12-3 or TRBV12-4, with D possibly being TRBD1 or TRBD2 (5 bases each). V was shortened by 6 bases and J by 10 bases, with 16 bases between the two germline ends. CDR3 length equals 13 residues. In DNA form, the CDR3 reads TGTGCCAGCAGGGGGACCCACAAAGGAGAGCAGTTCTTC. Its translation is CASRGTHKGEQFF.

This clonotype has ten or more counts. The chain couples TRBV20-1 to TRBJ2-7; D call uncertain. This CDR3 contains 12 residues. Germline CDR1 is DFQATT and CDR2 is SNEGSKA (reference sequence). V dropped 0 bases and J dropped 0 bases, with 3 bases sitting between them. Here the CDR3 DNA reads TGCAGTGCTAGAGAGCGCTCCTACGAGCAGTACTTC. It specifies CSARERSYEQYF.

At least ten counts were recorded for this clonotype. The chain joins TRBV12-3 or TRBV12-4 to TRBJ2-2; TRBD2 is a possible D gene (5 bases). The CDR3 spans 15 residues. The V gene lost 6 bases and the J gene lost 6 bases, with 17 bases spanning the gap. The CDR3, as DNA: TGTGCCAGCAGGCTTGGAAGGGCCGGGGCCGGGGAGCTGTTTTTT. This codes for CASRLGRAGAGELFF.

This clonotype was counted at least ten times. The chain recombines TRBV20-1 with TRBJ2-7; D ambiguous. V was shortened by 0 bases and J by 5 bases, with 11 bases between the two germline ends. The length of the CDR3 is 13 residues. Germline-derived CDR1 and CDR2 are DFQATT and SNEGSKA (reference sequence). CDR3 sequence: CSARDVGSNEQYF. The CDR3 DNA sequence: TGCAGTGCTAGAGACGTTGGGTCTAACGAGCAGTACTTC.

This clonotype was counted ten times or more. V and J are TRBV5-1 and TRBJ1-1; perhaps TRBD1 as D (6 bases). V lost 4 bases to trimming and J lost 0 bases, with 13 bases between them. Per the germline V gene, CDR1 is SGHRS and CDR2 is YFSETQ. The CDR3 length is 15 residues. The CDR3 DNA follows: TGCGCCAGCAGCCCGGGGGGCAGTATGAACACTGAAGCTTTCTTT. It is translated as CASSPGGSMNTEAFF. Combining the CDR3 with reference TRBV5-1 and TRBJ1-1 gives the whole variable domain KAGVTQTPRYLIKTRGQQVTLSCSPISGHRSVSWYQQTPGQGLQFLFEYFSETQRNKGNFPGRFSGRQFSNSRSEMNVSTLELGDSALYLCASSPGGSMNTEAFFGQGTRLTVV.